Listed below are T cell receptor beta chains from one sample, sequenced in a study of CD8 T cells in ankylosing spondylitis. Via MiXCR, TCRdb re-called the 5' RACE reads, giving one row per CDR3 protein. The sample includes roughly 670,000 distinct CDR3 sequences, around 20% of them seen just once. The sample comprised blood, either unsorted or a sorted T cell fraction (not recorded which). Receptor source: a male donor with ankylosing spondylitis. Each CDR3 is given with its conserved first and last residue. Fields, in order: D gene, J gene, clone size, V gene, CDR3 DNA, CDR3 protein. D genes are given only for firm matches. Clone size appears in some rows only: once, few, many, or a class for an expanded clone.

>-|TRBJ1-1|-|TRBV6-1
TGTGCCAGCAGAGAGGGAGAGGGGATGAACACTGAAGCTTTCTTT
CASREGEGMNTEAFF
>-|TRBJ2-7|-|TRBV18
TGTGCCAGCTCACCACCGAAGGGCCCGGTCTACGAGCAGTACTTC
CASSPPKGPVYEQYF
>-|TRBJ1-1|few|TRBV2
TGTGCCAGCAGTGAACCCACCGAGGGGCCTAGTGAAGCTTTCTTT
CASSEPTEGPSEAFF
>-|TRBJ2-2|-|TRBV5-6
TGTGCCAGCAGGCAAAGGGACCACACCGGGGAGCTGTTTTTT
CASRQRDHTGELFF
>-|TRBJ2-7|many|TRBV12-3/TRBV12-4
TGTGCCAGCAGCCCTACAGCAAACTCCTACGAGCAGTACTTC
CASSPTANSYEQYF
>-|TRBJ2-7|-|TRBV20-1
TGCAGTGCCGCCGGGATAACTGAGCAGTACTTC
CSAAGITEQYF
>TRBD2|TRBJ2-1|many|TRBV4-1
TGCGCCAGCAGCCAAGAGAGGCTAGCGGCTTACAATGAGCAGTTCTTC
CASSQERLAAYNEQFF
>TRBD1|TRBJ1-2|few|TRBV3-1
TGTGCCAGCAGCCCTCCAGGGACAGAAACTTACTATGGCTACACCTTC
CASSPPGTETYYGYTF
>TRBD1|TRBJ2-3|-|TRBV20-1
TGCAGTGCTAGCGCTGTCCAGACAGGGGGCGGCACAGATACGCAGTATTTT
CSASAVQTGGGTDTQYF
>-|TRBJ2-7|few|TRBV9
TGTGCCAGCAGCGTAGCGACAGTAGGCGAGCAGTACTTC
CASSVATVGEQYF
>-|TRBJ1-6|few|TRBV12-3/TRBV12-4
TGTGCCAGCCCAGGGGAAGAGATGGATAATTCACCCCTCCACTTT
CASPGEEMDNSPLHF
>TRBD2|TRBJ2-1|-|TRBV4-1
TGCGCCAGTCGTCCCAGCGGGAGCTCTGAGCAGTTCTTC
CASRPSGSSEQFF
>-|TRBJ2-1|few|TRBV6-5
TGTGCCAGCACGGCAGGGGGGGATGAGCAGTTCTTC
CASTAGGDEQFF
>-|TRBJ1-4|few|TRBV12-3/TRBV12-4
TGTGCCAGCAGTTTAAAATCGGGCAGGGCAGACGAAAAACTGTTTTTT
CASSLKSGRADEKLFF
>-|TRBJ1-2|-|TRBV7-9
TGTGCCAGCAGCTTAGTGCCGGGAACCCCCTATGGCTACACCTTC
CASSLVPGTPYGYTF
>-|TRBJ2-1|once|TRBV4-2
TGTGCCAGCAGCGTCGGGGATCCTTCCTACAATGAGCAGTTCTTC
CASSVGDPSYNEQFF
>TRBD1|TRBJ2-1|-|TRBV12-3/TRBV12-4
TGTGCCAGCAGCACCACGGGACAGGGCGACAATGAGCAGTTCTTC
CASSTTGQGDNEQFF
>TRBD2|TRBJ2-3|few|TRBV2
TGTGCCAGTACACCGGGACTAGGAAGAGATACGCAGTATTTT
CASTPGLGRDTQYF
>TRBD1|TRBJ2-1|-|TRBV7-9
TGTGCCAGCAGCGCCGGGACAGGGAGTCTCAATGAGCAGTTCTTC
CASSAGTGSLNEQFF
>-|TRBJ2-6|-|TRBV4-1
TGCGCCAGCAGCCAGGACGGTTTTGGGGCCAACGTCCTGACTTTC
CASSQDGFGANVLTF
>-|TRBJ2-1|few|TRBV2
TGTGCCAGCACCATGGCCGGGGGTACCTTCTACAATGAGCAGTTCTTC
CASTMAGGTFYNEQFF
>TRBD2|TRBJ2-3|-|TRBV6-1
TGTGCCAGCAGTCCCGCGGGGGGCAGGAGGGCAGATACGCAGTATTTT
CASSPAGGRRADTQYF
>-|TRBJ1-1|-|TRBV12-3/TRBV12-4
TGTGCCAGCGGCGTCCGCCTAAACACTGAAGCTTTCTTT
CASGVRLNTEAFF
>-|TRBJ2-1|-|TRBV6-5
TGTGCCAGCAGACAAAACAGGAATGAGCAGTTCTTC
CASRQNRNEQFF
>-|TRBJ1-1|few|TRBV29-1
TGCAGCGTTGGCAGGGAACGCCTGTCGGTCACTGAAGCTTTCTTT
CSVGRERLSVTEAFF
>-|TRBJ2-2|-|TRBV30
TGTGCCTGGAGTATTGACACGAACACCGGGGAGCTGTTTTTT
CAWSIDTNTGELFF
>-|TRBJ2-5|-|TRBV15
TGTGCCACCAGCAGAGTCGGCCCGGGGGAGACCCAGTACTTC
CATSRVGPGETQYF
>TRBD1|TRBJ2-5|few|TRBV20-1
TGCAGCGCTCTGGGACAGCAAGAGACCCAGTACTTC
CSALGQQETQYF
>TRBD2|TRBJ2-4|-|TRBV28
TGTGCCAGCAGTCGCAATACCGGGACTAGGAGCATTCAGTACTTC
CASSRNTGTRSIQYF
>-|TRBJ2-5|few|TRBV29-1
TGCAGCGTTGAAGTCCCAGGATTTGAGACAGCGTACCGGGAGACCCAGTACTTC
CSVEVPGFETAYRETQYF
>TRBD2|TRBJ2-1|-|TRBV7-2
TGTGCCAGCAGCCCAAGGACTAGCGGGAGCCCATTCAATGAGCAGTTCTTC
CASSPRTSGSPFNEQFF
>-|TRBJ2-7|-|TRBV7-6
TGTGCCAGCAGCTTAGGTCATGGGTCAGGGAGCCACGCGAGATACGAGCAGTACTTC
CASSLGHGSGSHARYEQYF
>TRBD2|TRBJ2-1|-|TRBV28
TGTGCCAGCAGTCCGGCTAGCGGGAGCAATGAGCAGTTCTTC
CASSPASGSNEQFF
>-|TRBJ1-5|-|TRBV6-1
TGTGCCAGCAGTGACCCGTCGGAAGTTCGGCCCCAGCATTTT
CASSDPSEVRPQHF
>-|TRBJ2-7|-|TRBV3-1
TGTGCCAGCAGCCAAGCCTTGGGACGGGAATCCGTCTTC
CASSQALGRESVF
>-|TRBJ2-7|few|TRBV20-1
TGCAGTGCTAGAGATAAGGAGATAGCAGCGTACGAGCAGTACTTC
CSARDKEIAAYEQYF
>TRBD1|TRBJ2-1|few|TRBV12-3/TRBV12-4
TGTGCCAGCAGTTCTCTTACAGGGGTTACTTACAATGAGCAGTTCTTC
CASSSLTGVTYNEQFF